This T cell receptor (beta chain) came from a study of T cells after yellow fever vaccination. The TCR cDNA carried a universal primer site and UMIs from 5'RACE template switching. TCRdb called the 5' RACE reads again in MiXCR, with one record for every CDR3 protein. Of under 600,000 distinct CDR3 sequences listed, 21% were seen once; the top ten hold about a sixth. J gave up 5 bases and V 4 bases, and 6 bases lay outside the gene matches. From germline, CDR1 is KGHDR and CDR2 SFDVKD. CDR3 length: 15 residues. The sequencing here drew on PBMCs, taken 21 days after the first yellow fever vaccination. The TCR comes from a man younger than 35 who received the YFV17D yellow fever vaccine. The gene calls are TRBV24-1 and TRBJ2-2; 7 nucleotides align to TRBD1. The CDR3 coding sequence is TGTGCCACCAGTGACGCCGACAGGGTTACCGGGGAGCTGTTTTTT. As protein: CATSDADRVTGELFF.